Listed below are T cell receptor beta chains from one sample, sequenced in a study of T cell changes during pregnancy in multiple sclerosis. Sequencing was performed with immunoSEQ multiplex PCR; in TCRdb, only in-frame clones are kept and a portion is missing. Of about 68,000 clones detected, roughly nine tenths appear once; the ten largest clones hold around 1.3%. This specimen was peripheral blood, taken in the second trimester of pregnancy. Source of these receptors: a female donor in good health, enrolled as a control in a pregnancy study. Both conserved end residues are part of each CDR3. Size tells how often a clone was seen (once, few, many) or the class of an expanded clone, and some rows leave it out.

>TRBV18|-|TRBJ1-5
CASSQGLNQPQHF
>TRBV7-2|-|TRBJ2-1
CASSATMAPGNGEQFF
>TRBV7-9|-|TRBJ2-7
CASSAPAGGPGEQYF
>TRBV6-1|-|TRBJ1-1
CASSEEVGTGATEAFF
>TRBV25-1|-|TRBJ2-5
CASSEGRGETQYF
>TRBV9|few|TRBJ1-1
CASSVADMNTEAFF
>TRBV30|-|TRBJ1-1
CAWSVRRGNTEAFF
>TRBV9|-|TRBJ2-5
CASSVDSGRGGETQYF
>TRBV19|-|TRBJ2-2
CASTIRDRETGELFF
>TRBV19|-|TRBJ1-1
CATTTGVGTEAFF
>TRBV19|-|TRBJ1-6
CASSTTGSNSPLHF
>TRBV19|-|TRBJ2-6
CASSGVGGDSGANVLTF
>TRBV5-5|-|TRBJ2-7
CASSLSQSYEQYF
>TRBV11-2|-|TRBJ2-5
CASSLRIGRAGGETQYF
>TRBV19|-|TRBJ2-6
CASSIDRGSGANVLTF
>TRBV29-1|-|TRBJ2-7
CSVTGLSSSYEQYF